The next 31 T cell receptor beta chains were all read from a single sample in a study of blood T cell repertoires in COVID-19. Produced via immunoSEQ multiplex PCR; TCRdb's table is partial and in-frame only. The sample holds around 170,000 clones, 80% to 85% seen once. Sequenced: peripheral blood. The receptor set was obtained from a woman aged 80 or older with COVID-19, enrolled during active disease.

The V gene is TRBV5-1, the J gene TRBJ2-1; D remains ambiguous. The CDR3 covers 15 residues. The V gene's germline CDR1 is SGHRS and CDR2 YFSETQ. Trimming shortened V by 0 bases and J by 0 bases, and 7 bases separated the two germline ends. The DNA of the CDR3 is TGCGCCAGCAGCTTGGAACAGAACTCCTACAATGAGCAGTTCTTC. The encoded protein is CASSLEQNSYNEQFF.

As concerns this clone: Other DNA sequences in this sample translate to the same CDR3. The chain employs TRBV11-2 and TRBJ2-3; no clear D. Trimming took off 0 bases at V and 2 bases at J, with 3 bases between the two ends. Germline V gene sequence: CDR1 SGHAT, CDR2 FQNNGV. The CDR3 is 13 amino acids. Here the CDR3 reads CASSLDLTDTQYF. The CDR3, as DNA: TGTGCCAGCAGCTTAGACCTCACAGATACGCAGTATTTT.

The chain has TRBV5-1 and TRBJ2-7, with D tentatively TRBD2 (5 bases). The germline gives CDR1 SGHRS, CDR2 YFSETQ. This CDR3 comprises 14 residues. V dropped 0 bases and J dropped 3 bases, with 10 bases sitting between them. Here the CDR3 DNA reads TGCGCCAGCAGCTTGGTAGAGGGCTACTACGAGCAGTACTTC. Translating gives CASSLVEGYYEQYF.

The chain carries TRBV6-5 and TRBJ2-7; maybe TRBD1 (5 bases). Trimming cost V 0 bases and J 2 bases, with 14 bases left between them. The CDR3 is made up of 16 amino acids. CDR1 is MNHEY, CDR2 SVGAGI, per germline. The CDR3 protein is CASSYSKGRATYEQYF. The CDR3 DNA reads TGTGCCAGCAGTTACTCGAAGGGCAGGGCCACCTACGAGCAGTACTTC.

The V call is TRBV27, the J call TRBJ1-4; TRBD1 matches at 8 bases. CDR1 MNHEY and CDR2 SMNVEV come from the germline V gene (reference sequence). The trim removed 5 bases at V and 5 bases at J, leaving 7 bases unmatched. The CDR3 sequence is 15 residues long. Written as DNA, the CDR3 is TGTGCCAGCAGTGTGGGGACAGGCGTAAATGAAAAACTGTTTTTT. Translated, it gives CASSVGTGVNEKLFF.

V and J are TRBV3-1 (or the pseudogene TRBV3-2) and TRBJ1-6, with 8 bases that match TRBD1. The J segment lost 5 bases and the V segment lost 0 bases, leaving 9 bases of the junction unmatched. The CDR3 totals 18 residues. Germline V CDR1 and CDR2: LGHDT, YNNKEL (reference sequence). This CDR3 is CASSQEGNGQGDNSPLHF. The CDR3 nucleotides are TGTGCCAGCAGCCAAGAGGGCAACGGACAGGGAGATAATTCACCCCTCCACTTT.

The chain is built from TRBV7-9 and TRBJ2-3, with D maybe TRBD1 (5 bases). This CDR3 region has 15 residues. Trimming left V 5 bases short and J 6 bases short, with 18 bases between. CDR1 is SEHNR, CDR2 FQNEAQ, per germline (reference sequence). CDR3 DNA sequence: TGTGCCAGCAGCCCTCTATCGGCTAGGGGCGATACGCAGTATTTT. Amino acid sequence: CASSPLSARGDTQYF. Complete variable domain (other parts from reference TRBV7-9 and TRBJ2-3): DTGVSQNPRHKITKRGQNVTFRCDPISEHNRLYWYRQTLGQGPEFLTYFQNEAQLEKSRLLSDRFSAERPKGSFSTLEIQRTEQGDSAMYLCASSPLSARGDTQYFGPGTRLTVL.

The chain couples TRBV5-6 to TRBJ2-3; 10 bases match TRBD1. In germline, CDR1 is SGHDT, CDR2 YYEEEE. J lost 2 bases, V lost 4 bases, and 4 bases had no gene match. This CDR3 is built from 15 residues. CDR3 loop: CASSPGTGDTDTQYF. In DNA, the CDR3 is TGTGCCAGCAGCCCCGGGACAGGGGACACAGATACGCAGTATTTT.

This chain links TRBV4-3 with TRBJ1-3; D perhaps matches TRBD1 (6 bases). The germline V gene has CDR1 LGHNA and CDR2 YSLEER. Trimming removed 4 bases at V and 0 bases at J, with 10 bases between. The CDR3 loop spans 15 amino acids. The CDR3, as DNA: TGCGCCAGCAGCCGGACAGCGCACTCTGGAAACACCATATATTTT. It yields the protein CASSRTAHSGNTIYF.

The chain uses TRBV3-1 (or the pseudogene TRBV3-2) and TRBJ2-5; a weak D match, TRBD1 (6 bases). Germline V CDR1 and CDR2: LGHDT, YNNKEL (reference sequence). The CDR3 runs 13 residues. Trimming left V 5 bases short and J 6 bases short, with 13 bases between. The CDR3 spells CASSGWGLKTQYF. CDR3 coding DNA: TGTGCCAGCAGCGGGTGGGGGCTAAAGACCCAGTACTTC.

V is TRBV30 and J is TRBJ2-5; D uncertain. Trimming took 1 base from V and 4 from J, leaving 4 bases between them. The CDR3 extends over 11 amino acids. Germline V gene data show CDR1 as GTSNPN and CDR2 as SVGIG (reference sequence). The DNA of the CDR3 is TGTGCCTGGAGTGGAGGAGAGACCCAGTACTTC. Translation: CAWSGGETQYF.

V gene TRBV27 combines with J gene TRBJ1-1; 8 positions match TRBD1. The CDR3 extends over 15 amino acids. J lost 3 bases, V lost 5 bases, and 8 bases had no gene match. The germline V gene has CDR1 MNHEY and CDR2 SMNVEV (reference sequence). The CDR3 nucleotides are TGTGCCAGCAGTCTCTCGGGCAGGGGGCACACTGAAGCTTTCTTT. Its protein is CASSLSGRGHTEAFF.

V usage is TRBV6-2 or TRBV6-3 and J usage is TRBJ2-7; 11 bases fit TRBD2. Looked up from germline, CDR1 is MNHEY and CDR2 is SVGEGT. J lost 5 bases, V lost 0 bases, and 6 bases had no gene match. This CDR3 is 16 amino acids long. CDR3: CASSYSNLAGGHEQYF. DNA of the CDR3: TGTGCCAGCAGTTACTCGAACCTAGCGGGAGGCCACGAGCAGTACTTC.

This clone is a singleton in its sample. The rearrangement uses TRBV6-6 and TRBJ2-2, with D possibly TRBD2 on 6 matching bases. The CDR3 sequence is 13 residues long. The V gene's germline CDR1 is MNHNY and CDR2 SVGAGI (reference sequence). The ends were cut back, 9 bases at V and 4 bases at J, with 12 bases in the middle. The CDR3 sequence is CASLSGRTGELFF. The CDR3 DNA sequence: TGTGCCAGTTTGAGCGGGCGCACCGGGGAGCTGTTTTTT.

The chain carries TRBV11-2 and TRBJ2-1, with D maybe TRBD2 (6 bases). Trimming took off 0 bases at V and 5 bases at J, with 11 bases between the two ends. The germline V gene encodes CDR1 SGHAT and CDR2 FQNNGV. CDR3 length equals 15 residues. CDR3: CASSLERDGHNEQFF. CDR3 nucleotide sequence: TGTGCCAGCAGCTTAGAGCGGGATGGGCACAATGAGCAGTTCTTC.

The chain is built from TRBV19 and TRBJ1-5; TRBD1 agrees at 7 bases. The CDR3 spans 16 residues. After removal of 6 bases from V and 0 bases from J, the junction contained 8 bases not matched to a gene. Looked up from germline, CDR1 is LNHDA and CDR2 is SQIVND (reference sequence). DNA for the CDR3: TGTGCCAGTAGGGGATCCACAGGGGATAGCAATCAGCCCCAGCATTTT. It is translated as CASRGSTGDSNQPQHF.

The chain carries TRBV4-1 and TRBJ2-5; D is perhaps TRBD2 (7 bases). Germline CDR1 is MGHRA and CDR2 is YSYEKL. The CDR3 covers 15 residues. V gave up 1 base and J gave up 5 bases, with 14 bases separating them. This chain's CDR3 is CASSQGVGGPETQYF. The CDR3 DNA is TGCGCCAGCAGCCAAGGGGTGGGGGGGCCGGAGACCCAGTACTTC.

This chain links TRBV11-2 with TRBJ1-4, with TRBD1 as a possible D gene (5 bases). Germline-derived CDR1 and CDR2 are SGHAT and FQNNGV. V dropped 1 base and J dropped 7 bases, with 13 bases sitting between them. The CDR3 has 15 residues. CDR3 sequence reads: CASSLGQGFGEKLFF. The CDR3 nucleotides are TGTGCCAGCAGCTTAGGTCAGGGATTTGGTGAAAAACTGTTTTTT.

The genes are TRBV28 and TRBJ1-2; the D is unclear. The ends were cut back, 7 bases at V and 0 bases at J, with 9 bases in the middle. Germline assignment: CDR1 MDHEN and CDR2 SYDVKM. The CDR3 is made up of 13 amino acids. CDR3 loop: CASTHRSNYGYTF. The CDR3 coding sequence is TGTGCCAGCACCCACAGATCTAACTATGGCTACACCTTC.

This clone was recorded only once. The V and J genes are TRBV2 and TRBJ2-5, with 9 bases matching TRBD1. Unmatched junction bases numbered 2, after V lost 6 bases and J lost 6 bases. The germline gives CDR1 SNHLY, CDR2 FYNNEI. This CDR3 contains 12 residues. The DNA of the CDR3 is TGTGCCAGCAGCGACAGGGGGAAGACCCAGTACTTC. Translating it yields CASSDRGKTQYF.

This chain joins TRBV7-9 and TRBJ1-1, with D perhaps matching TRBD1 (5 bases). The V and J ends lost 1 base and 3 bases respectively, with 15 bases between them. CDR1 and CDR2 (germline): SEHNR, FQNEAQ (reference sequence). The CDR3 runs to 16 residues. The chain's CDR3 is CASSLGSGVRYTEAFF. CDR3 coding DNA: TGTGCCAGCAGCTTAGGTTCGGGGGTTAGATACACTGAAGCTTTCTTT.

CDR3 protein: CASSLGQGNGYTF. The CDR3 region has the DNA TGTGCCAGCAGCTTAGGACAGGGTAACGGCTACACCTTC. V and J are TRBV7-2 and TRBJ1-2; 7 bases align to TRBD1. CDR1 is SGHTA, CDR2 FQGNSA, per germline. V gave up 1 base and J gave up 8 bases; unmatched junction bases: 4. This CDR3 region has 13 residues.

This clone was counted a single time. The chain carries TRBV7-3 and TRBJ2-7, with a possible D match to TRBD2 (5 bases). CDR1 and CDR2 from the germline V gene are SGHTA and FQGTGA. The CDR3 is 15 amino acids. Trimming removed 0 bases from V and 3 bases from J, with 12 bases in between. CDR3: CASSLTGGNLYEQYF. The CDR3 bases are TGTGCCAGCAGCTTAACAGGAGGTAACCTCTACGAGCAGTACTTC.

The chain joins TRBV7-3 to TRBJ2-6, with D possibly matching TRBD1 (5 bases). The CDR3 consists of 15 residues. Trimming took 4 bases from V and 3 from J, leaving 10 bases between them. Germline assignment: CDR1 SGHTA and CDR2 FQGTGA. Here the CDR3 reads CASSSQGFGANVLTF. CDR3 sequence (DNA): TGTGCCAGCAGCTCTCAGGGATTTGGGGCCAACGTCCTGACTTTC.

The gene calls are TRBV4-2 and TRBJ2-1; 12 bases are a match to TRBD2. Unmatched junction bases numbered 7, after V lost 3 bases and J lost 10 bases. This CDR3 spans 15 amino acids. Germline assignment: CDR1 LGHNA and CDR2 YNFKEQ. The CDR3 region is CASSQGLAGGREQFF. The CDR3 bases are TGTGCCAGCAGCCAGGGACTAGCGGGTGGGAGAGAGCAGTTCTTC.

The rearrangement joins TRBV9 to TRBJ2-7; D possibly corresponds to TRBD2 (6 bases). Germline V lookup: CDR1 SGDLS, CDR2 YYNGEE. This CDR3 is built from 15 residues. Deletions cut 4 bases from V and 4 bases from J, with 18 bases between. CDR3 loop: CASSPDRELRYEQYF. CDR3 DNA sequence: TGTGCCAGCAGCCCAGACCGGGAGCTAAGGTACGAGCAGTACTTC. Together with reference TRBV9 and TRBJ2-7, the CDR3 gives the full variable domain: DSGVTQTPKHLITATGQRVTLRCSPRSGDLSVYWYQQSLDQGLQFLIQYYNGEERAKGNILERFSAQQFPDLHSELNLSSLELGDSALYFCASSPDRELRYEQYFGPGTRLTVT.

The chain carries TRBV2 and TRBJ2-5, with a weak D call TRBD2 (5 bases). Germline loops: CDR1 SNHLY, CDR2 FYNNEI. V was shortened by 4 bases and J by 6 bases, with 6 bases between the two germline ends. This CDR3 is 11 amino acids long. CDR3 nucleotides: TGTGCCAGCAGTGCGGGGAAGACCCAGTACTTC. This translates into CASSAGKTQYF.

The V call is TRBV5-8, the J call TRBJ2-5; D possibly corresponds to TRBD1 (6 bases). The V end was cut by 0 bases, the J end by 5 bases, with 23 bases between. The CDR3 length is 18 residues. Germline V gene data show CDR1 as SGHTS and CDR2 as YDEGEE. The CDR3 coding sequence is TGTGCCAGCAGCTTGGCGGTGGTATCGACAGGACTTCTTGAGACCCAGTACTTC. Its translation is CASSLAVVSTGLLETQYF.

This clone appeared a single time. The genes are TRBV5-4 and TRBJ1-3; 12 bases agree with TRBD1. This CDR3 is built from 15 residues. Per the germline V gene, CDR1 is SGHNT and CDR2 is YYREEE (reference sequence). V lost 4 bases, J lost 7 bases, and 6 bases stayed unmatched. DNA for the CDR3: TGTGCCAGCAGCATTCCGGGACAGGGGGCGAACACCATATATTTT. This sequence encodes CASSIPGQGANTIYF. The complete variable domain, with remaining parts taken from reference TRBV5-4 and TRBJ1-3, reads ETGVTQSPTHLIKTRGQQVTLRCSSQSGHNTVSWYQQALGQGPQFIFQYYREEENGRGNFPPRFSGLQFPNYSSELNVNALELDDSALYLCASSIPGQGANTIYFGEGSWLTVV.

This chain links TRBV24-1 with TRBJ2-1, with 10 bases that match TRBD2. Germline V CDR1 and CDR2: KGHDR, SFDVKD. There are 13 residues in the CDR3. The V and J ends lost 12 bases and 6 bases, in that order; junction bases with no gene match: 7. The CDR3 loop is CALGGLAVNEQFF. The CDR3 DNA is TGTGCCCTAGGCGGACTAGCGGTCAATGAGCAGTTCTTC.

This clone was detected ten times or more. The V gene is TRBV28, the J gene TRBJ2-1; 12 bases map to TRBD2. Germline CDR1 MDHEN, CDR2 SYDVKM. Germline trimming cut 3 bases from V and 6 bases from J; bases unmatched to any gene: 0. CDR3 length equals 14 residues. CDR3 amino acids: CASSLTSGSNEQFF. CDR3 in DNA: TGTGCCAGCAGTTTGACTAGCGGGAGCAATGAGCAGTTCTTC.